Below are 22 T cell receptor beta chains sequenced from a single sample in a study of blood T cells in healthy people across ages. With a J-beta primer mix and a sample-barcoded 5' primer, a second PCR ran roughly 7 to 11 cycles. TCRdb itself ran the 5' RACE reads through MiXCR, one entry per CDR3 protein. This sample carries more than 800,000 distinct CDR3 sequences, 40% to 55% of them seen once, and the ten largest clones take 15% to 20%. The specimen was blood. These TCRs come from a woman between 55 and 75 years old in good health.

The J gene is TRBJ2-3, the V gene TRBV11-2, with TRBD2 matching 7 bases. Germline-derived CDR1 and CDR2 are SGHAT and FQNNGV. The CDR3 has 18 residues. Trimming removed 5 bases from V and 3 bases from J; junction bases left unmatched: 17. The CDR3 DNA reads as TGTGCCAGCAGCCCCCACCGGGCGCGGGAGTGGTTAACAGATACGCAGTATTTT. Its translation: CASSPHRAREWLTDTQYF.

V usage is TRBV4-1 and J usage is TRBJ2-1; weak D call: TRBD1 (5 bases). The last part of the DNA fits TRBJ2-7 better; the J call may be wrong. The CDR3 extends over 14 amino acids. Germline CDR1 and CDR2: MGHRA and YSYEKL. The CDR3 DNA reads as TGCGCCAGCAGCCAAGTTGGGGCCTACAATGAGCAGTACTTC. Protein sequence: CASSQVGAYNEQYF.

V usage is TRBV28 and J usage is TRBJ1-6; 9 nucleotides match TRBD1. V was clipped by 9 bases and J by 10 bases; unmatched bases: 7. The CDR3 totals 13 residues. The germline gives CDR1 MDHEN, CDR2 SYDVKM. This CDR3 reads CARLGDRASPLHF. In DNA, the CDR3 is TGTGCCAGGCTGGGGGACAGGGCGTCACCCCTCCACTTT. Full variable domain (rest looked up from reference TRBV28 and TRBJ1-6): DVKVTQSSRYLVKRTGEKVFLECVQDMDHENMFWYRQDPGLGLRLIYFSYDVKMKEKGDIPEGYSVSREKKERFSLILESASTNQTSMYLCARLGDRASPLHFGNGTRLTVT.

This clonotype was observed at least ten times. This chain connects TRBV4-2 to TRBJ2-3, with a possible D match to TRBD2 (5 bases). The CDR3 runs 15 residues. The V end was cut by 1 base, the J end by 0 bases, with 8 bases between. The germline CDR1 and CDR2 sequences are LGHNA and YNFKEQ. The CDR3, as DNA: TGTGCCAGCAGCCAAGCCGGCGGGAGCACAGATACGCAGTATTTT. This codes for CASSQAGGSTDTQYF.

This sequence joins TRBV2 and TRBJ2-1; D perhaps matches TRBD2 (7 bases). The CDR3 length is 14 residues. From germline, CDR1 is SNHLY and CDR2 FYNNEI. Trimming removed 2 bases at V and 10 bases at J, with 15 bases between. Here the CDR3 reads CASSERRGPQEQFF. The CDR3, as DNA: TGTGCCAGCAGTGAAAGGCGGGGGCCACAGGAGCAGTTCTTC.

The chain has TRBV7-3 and TRBJ2-5; 11 nucleotides align to TRBD2. Germline CDR1 SGHTA, CDR2 FQGTGA. This CDR3 spans 15 amino acids. Trimming at V came to 5 bases and at J to 6 bases, leaving 8 bases not matched to a gene. The CDR3 loop reads CASSVTSGSSKTQYF. CDR3 sequence (DNA): TGTGCCAGCAGCGTCACTAGCGGGAGTTCAAAGACCCAGTACTTC.

The chain carries TRBV4-1 and TRBJ2-6, with no clear D. CDR3 length: 15 residues. Between the trimmed V and J ends, which lost 0 bases and 3 bases, there was a span of 6 bases. CDR1 and CDR2 (germline): MGHRA, YSYEKL. CDR3 residues: CASSQDSVGANVLTF. The CDR3 region has the DNA TGCGCCAGCAGCCAAGATAGTGTTGGGGCCAACGTCCTGACTTTC.

This clonotype was recorded a few times. This chain links TRBV9 with TRBJ2-1, with 9 bases lining up with TRBD2. Germline V CDR1 and CDR2: SGDLS, YYNGEE. V shed 2 bases and J 7 bases; nucleotides not matched to a gene: 10. The CDR3 totals 16 residues. The CDR3 here is CASSVGGGLALNEQFF. The CDR3 coding sequence is TGTGCCAGCAGCGTTGGAGGAGGACTAGCGCTTAATGAGCAGTTCTTC. Supplemented by reference TRBV9 and TRBJ2-1, the full variable domain reads DSGVTQTPKHLITATGQRVTLRCSPRSGDLSVYWYQQSLDQGLQFLIQYYNGEERAKGNILERFSAQQFPDLHSELNLSSLELGDSALYFCASSVGGGLALNEQFFGPGTRLTVL.

The chain is built from TRBV7-9 and TRBJ2-1; no clear D. Germline CDR1 and CDR2: SEHNR and FQNEAQ (reference sequence). V shed 1 base and J shed 1 base, with 14 bases lying between them. The CDR3 is 17 residues long. The CDR3 loop is CASSLGLSAVSYNEQFF. In DNA, the CDR3 is TGTGCCAGCAGCTTAGGACTGTCGGCGGTGTCCTACAATGAGCAGTTCTTC. Filled out from reference TRBV7-9 and TRBJ2-1, the complete variable domain reads DTGVSQNPRHKITKRGQNVTFRCDPISEHNRLYWYRQTLGQGPEFLTYFQNEAQLEKSRLLSDRFSAERPKGSFSTLEIQRTEQGDSAMYLCASSLGLSAVSYNEQFFGPGTRLTVL.

This clonotype has more than one count but fewer than ten. V usage is TRBV20-1 and J usage is TRBJ2-3, with D perhaps matching TRBD1 or TRBD2 (5 bases each). In germline, CDR1 is DFQATT, CDR2 SNEGSKA (reference sequence). The CDR3 length is 14 residues. With 6 bases removed from V and 6 bases from J, the gap between germline ends came to 19 bases. CDR3 sequence (DNA): TGCAGTGCGCCGGCCGGGGCGGTGTCGGATACGCAGTATTTT. Residues: CSAPAGAVSDTQYF.

In this sample, this clonotype turned up a few times. V and J are TRBV4-2 and TRBJ2-1; 7 bases are shared with TRBD2. Germline loops: CDR1 LGHNA, CDR2 YNFKEQ. Losses at the gene ends were 0 bases for V and 3 bases for J; bases not matched to a gene: 2. The CDR3 is made up of 15 amino acids. CDR3 residues: CASSQDRTSYNEQFF. CDR3 in DNA: TGTGCCAGCAGCCAAGACAGGACTAGCTACAATGAGCAGTTCTTC.

This clonotype was seen a handful of times. This chain uses TRBV20-1 with TRBJ2-1, with 9 bases identical to TRBD2. Germline values: CDR1 DFQATT, CDR2 SNEGSKA (reference sequence). The CDR3 is 17 residues long. The V gene end was trimmed by 3 bases and the J gene end by 3 bases; junction bases not matched to a gene: 12. In nucleotides, the CDR3 is TGCAGTGCTAGGGGTCTAGCGGGAAGACACTTCTACAATGAGCAGTTCTTC. Protein sequence: CSARGLAGRHFYNEQFF.

This clonotype was found many times. The chain is built from TRBV12-3 or TRBV12-4 and TRBJ2-2; TRBD2 might be the D (5 bases). The CDR3 consists of 15 residues. Trimming stripped 0 bases from V and 1 base from J, with 6 bases between. This CDR3 reads CASSLAGLNTGELFF. CDR3 nucleotides: TGTGCCAGCAGTTTAGCTGGACTGAACACCGGGGAGCTGTTTTTT.

The chain joins TRBV6-1 to TRBJ2-5; TRBD1 is a possible D gene (5 bases). The CDR3 is 14 residues long. Deletions cut 1 base from V and 5 bases from J, with 11 bases between. The V gene's germline CDR1 is MNHNS and CDR2 SASEGT. CDR3: CASSEVRGWETQYF. The CDR3, as DNA: TGTGCCAGCAGTGAAGTTAGGGGCTGGGAGACCCAGTACTTC.

This clonotype was counted only a few times. A read error may explain this, as a much larger clone is one base away. CDR3 coding DNA: TGCAGTGCTAACGGACTAGCGGGAGGGGGAGGGTACAATGAGCAGTTCTTC. Protein product: CSANGLAGGGGYNEQFF. V gene TRBV20-1 combines with J gene TRBJ2-1; 15 nucleotides agree with TRBD2. The CDR3 runs 17 residues. With 4 bases clipped from V and 4 bases from J, the junction kept 8 bases outside the gene matches. Germline-derived CDR1 and CDR2 are DFQATT and SNEGSKA (reference sequence).

V is TRBV28 and J is TRBJ2-7, with 8 bases lining up with TRBD2. The germline gives CDR1 MDHEN, CDR2 SYDVKM. The CDR3 length is 15 residues. V was clipped by 7 bases and J by 2 bases; unmatched bases: 10. DNA for the CDR3: TGTGCCAGCAATTCACAGCGGGAGAATCCCTACGAGCAGTACTTC. It encodes CASNSQRENPYEQYF.

The chain employs TRBV5-1 and TRBJ2-4; tentatively, D is TRBD2 (6 bases). Germline assignment: CDR1 SGHRS and CDR2 YFSETQ. V lost 8 bases and J 0 bases, leaving 15 bases between the germline ends. This CDR3 comprises 15 residues. The CDR3 loop is CASSWGDPAKNIQYF. CDR3 in DNA: TGCGCCAGTTCATGGGGGGACCCAGCCAAAAACATTCAGTACTTC.

The CDR3 loop is CASSPGLAVYNEQYF. CDR3 sequence (DNA): TGCGCCAGCAGCCCAGGACTAGCGGTCTACAATGAGCAGTACTTC. The chain carries TRBV5-1 and TRBJ2-1, with 10 nucleotides matching TRBD2. Matching the DNA end better, TRBJ2-7 makes the J call doubtful. The CDR3 is 15 amino acids. Germline CDR1 reads SGHRS; CDR2 reads YFSETQ.

V is TRBV3-1 and J is TRBJ2-1; TRBD2 matches at 11 bases. The junction had 5 bases not matched to a gene; V was cut back by 4 bases and J by 3 bases. CDR1 LGHDT and CDR2 YNNKEL come from the germline V gene (reference sequence). The CDR3 spans 16 residues. CDR3 nucleotide sequence: TGTGCCAGCAGCCTAGGGACTAGCGGAAACTACAATGAGCAGTTCTTC. Its protein is CASSLGTSGNYNEQFF.

V and J are TRBV4-1 and TRBJ2-7, with no clear D. V was shortened by 1 base and J by 3 bases, with 7 bases between the two germline ends. From germline, CDR1 is MGHRA and CDR2 YSYEKL. The CDR3 totals 13 residues. The CDR3 DNA reads TGCGCCAGCAGCCAAGGGTTAAACTACGAGCAGTACTTC. Its protein product is CASSQGLNYEQYF.

This clonotype came up a few times. The chain couples TRBV20-1 to TRBJ2-5, with 8 nucleotides matching TRBD2. The V segment lost 8 bases and the J segment 3 bases; nucleotides outside the gene matches: 8. Germline V gene data show CDR1 as DFQATT and CDR2 as SNEGSKA (reference sequence). This CDR3 contains 13 residues. The CDR3 here is CSFYSGDKETQYF. The CDR3 coding sequence is TGCAGTTTCTATAGCGGGGATAAAGAGACCCAGTACTTC.

This clonotype appeared a few times. The chain joins TRBV28 to TRBJ2-3, with a tentative D call TRBD1 (6 bases). Trimming removed 5 bases from V and 1 base from J, with 22 bases in between. Germline CDR1 MDHEN, CDR2 SYDVKM. This CDR3 is built from 18 residues. CDR3 amino acids: CASSTGSPGEGGTDTQYF. For the CDR3, the DNA is TGTGCCAGCAGTACCGGATCGCCAGGGGAAGGAGGCACAGATACGCAGTATTTT.